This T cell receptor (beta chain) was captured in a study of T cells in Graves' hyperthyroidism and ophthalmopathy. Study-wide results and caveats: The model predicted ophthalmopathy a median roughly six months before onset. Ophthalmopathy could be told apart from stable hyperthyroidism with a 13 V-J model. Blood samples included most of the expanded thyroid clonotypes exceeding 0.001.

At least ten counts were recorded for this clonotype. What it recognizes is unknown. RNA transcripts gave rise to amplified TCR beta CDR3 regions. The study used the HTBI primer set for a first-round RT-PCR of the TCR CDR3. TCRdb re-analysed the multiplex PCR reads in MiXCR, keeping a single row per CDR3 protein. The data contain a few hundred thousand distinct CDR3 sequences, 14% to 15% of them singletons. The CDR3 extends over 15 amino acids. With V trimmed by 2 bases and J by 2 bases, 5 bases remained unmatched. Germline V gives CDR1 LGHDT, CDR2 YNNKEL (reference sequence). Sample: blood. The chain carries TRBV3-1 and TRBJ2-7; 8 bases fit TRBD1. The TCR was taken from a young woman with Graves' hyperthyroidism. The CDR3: CASSQPGTGTYEQYF. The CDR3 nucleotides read TGTGCCAGCAGCCAACCTGGGACAGGAACCTACGAGCAGTACTTC.